The 26 T cell receptor beta chains in this list originate from one sample, sequenced in a study of T cells expressing NK-cell markers. With the 5' RACE reads reprocessed, TCRdb shows one record per CDR3 protein and no DNA. The listing records about 300,000 distinct CDR3 sequences. Sequenced sample: blood T cells: a sorted CD56 or NKG2C T cell subset, CD4+ or CD8+ T cells, or bulk PBMC T cells (not recorded which). All receptors come from a woman aged 18-70 years in good health.

The chain carries TRBV29-1 and TRBJ2-7; TCRdb gives TRBD2 as the D gene, but with no DNA this cannot be confirmed. The V gene's germline CDR1 is SQVTM and CDR2 ANQGSEA. The CDR3 is 12 residues long. The CDR3: CSVPGLAYEQYF.

This chain joins TRBV4-1 and TRBJ2-5; the D call from TCRdb, TRBD2, cannot be confirmed without DNA. Germline lookup yields CDR1 MGHRA and CDR2 YSYEKL. CDR3 length equals 17 residues. The CDR3 is CASSRLAGGRAQETQYF.

The chain joins TRBV10-3 to TRBJ2-5. In germline, CDR1 is ENHRY, CDR2 SYGVKD. The CDR3 consists of 11 residues. CDR3 sequence: CAIRREETQYF.

The chain joins TRBV11-2 to TRBJ2-4; TCRdb outputs TRBD1, but without DNA this stays unchecked. From germline, CDR1 is SGHAT and CDR2 FQNNGV. This CDR3 region has 18 residues. CDR3 amino acids: CASSSAHGMQLAKNIQYF.

The chain joins TRBV20-1 to TRBJ2-7; TCRdb outputs TRBD2, but without DNA this stays unchecked. The germline CDR1 and CDR2 sequences are DFQATT and SNEGSKA (reference sequence). There are 14 residues in the CDR3. The CDR3 is CSAREPAGTYEQYF.

The J gene is TRBJ1-2, the V gene TRBV7-8; TCRdb selects TRBD1, and the lack of DNA leaves this call unchecked. The CDR3 runs to 14 residues. From germline, CDR1 is SGHVS and CDR2 FQNEAQ. CDR3 residues: CASSKQDRTYGYTF.

V usage is TRBV5-1 and J usage is TRBJ2-5. Germline values: CDR1 SGHRS, CDR2 YFSETQ. The CDR3 covers 12 residues. The CDR3: CASSLDQETQYF.

The V gene is TRBV6-1, the J gene TRBJ2-4; the TCRdb call, TRBD1, lacks DNA for checking. The germline gives CDR1 MNHNS, CDR2 SASEGT. The CDR3 has 13 residues. Here the CDR3 reads CAMQRGAKNIQYF.

This rearrangement joins TRBV12-3 or TRBV12-4 to TRBJ2-7; the TCRdb call, TRBD1, lacks DNA for checking. The CDR3 consists of 15 residues. The CDR3 loop reads CASSIGGQGPYEQYF.

The rearrangement links TRBV29-1 to TRBJ2-1; no DNA is available, so the TRBD1 call from TCRdb remains unchecked. Per the germline V gene, CDR1 is SQVTM and CDR2 is ANQGSEA. This CDR3 has 12 residues. CDR3 in amino acids: CSGETDLMGQFF.

The V gene is TRBV20-1, the J gene TRBJ2-3. Germline V gene data show CDR1 as DFQATT and CDR2 as SNEGSKA (reference sequence). This CDR3 is built from 13 residues. CDR3 sequence reads: CSARTASTDTQYF.

This sequence joins TRBV7-7 and TRBJ1-2. Germline V gene sequence: CDR1 SSHAT, CDR2 FNYEAQ (reference sequence). The CDR3 covers 14 residues. Here the CDR3 reads CASSLDVAYYGYTF.

V is TRBV5-1 and J is TRBJ2-3; absent DNA, TCRdb's TRBD2 call cannot be checked. This CDR3 comprises 13 residues. Per germline, CDR1 SGHRS and CDR2 YFSETQ. The CDR3 protein is CASSLALAGVQYF.

The chain has TRBV9 and TRBJ2-3; TCRdb reports TRBD1, a call that lacks DNA to check it against. This CDR3 comprises 17 residues. Germline V gene data show CDR1 as SGDLS and CDR2 as YYNGEE. This CDR3 reads CASSAGWGQENTDTQYF.

This sequence joins TRBV7-2 and TRBJ2-5; TCRdb's D call, TRBD1, is unchecked because there is no DNA. The CDR3 consists of 15 residues. Germline V CDR1 and CDR2: SGHTA, FQGNSA. The CDR3 here is CASSSARAGTETQYF.

CDR3: CASSQRTGKGADTQYF. The chain joins TRBV4-1 to TRBJ2-3; TCRdb proposes TRBD1, but this gene call is untestable without DNA. The germline CDR1 and CDR2 sequences are MGHRA and YSYEKL. The CDR3 totals 16 residues.

The chain employs TRBV4-3 and TRBJ2-2; TCRdb picks TRBD1, but there is no DNA to check that call. The V gene's germline CDR1 is LGHNA and CDR2 YSLEER. CDR3 length: 15 residues. The CDR3 region is CASSQGDRATGELFF.

The rearrangement links TRBV5-1 to TRBJ2-4. Germline V lookup: CDR1 SGHRS, CDR2 YFSETQ. There are 12 residues in the CDR3. Here the CDR3 reads CASSGRRDMQYF.

The chain carries TRBV15 and TRBJ2-1; with no DNA, the TCRdb D assignment of TRBD2 cannot be verified. Germline V gene sequence: CDR1 LNHNV, CDR2 YYDKDF (reference sequence). The CDR3 covers 16 residues. The CDR3 loop reads CATSRDGTGGPNEQFF. Combining the CDR3 with reference TRBV15 and TRBJ2-1 gives the whole variable domain DAMVIQNPRYQVTQFGKPVTLSCSQTLNHNVMYWYQQKSSQAPKLLFHYYDKDFNNEADTPDNFQSRRPNTSFCFLDIRSPGLGDTAMYLCATSRDGTGGPNEQFFGPGTRLTVL.

V is TRBV30 and J is TRBJ1-4; TCRdb lists TRBD1, though no DNA is available to test this call. The CDR3 covers 13 residues. Germline V gene sequence: CDR1 GTSNPN, CDR2 SVGIG (reference sequence). The CDR3 protein is CAWSVGLIEKLFF.

The V and J genes are TRBV18 and TRBJ2-7. Per germline, CDR1 KGHSH and CDR2 LQKENI. The CDR3 is made up of 15 amino acids. This CDR3 is CASSPSGGRTYEQYF.

The chain recombines TRBV29-1 with TRBJ1-4; no DNA is available, so the TRBD1 call from TCRdb remains unchecked. The CDR3 consists of 12 residues. CDR1 is SQVTM, CDR2 ANQGSEA, per germline. The chain's CDR3 is CSVAFRGEKLFF.

This chain uses TRBV7-9 with TRBJ1-3. Per germline, CDR1 SEHNR and CDR2 FQNEAQ (reference sequence). The CDR3 is made up of 15 amino acids. The CDR3 sequence: CASSLHGTSGNTIYF.

The chain recombines TRBV6-1 with TRBJ2-2; TCRdb names TRBD2, which stays unverified in the absence of DNA. This CDR3 is built from 16 residues. Germline V CDR1 and CDR2: MNHNS, SASEGT. CDR3 sequence: CASRTSSGLNTGELFF.

The V gene is TRBV6-5, the J gene TRBJ2-4; the D gene TCRdb calls, TRBD1, cannot be checked with no DNA. This CDR3 region has 15 residues. Germline lookup yields CDR1 MNHEY and CDR2 SVGAGI. CDR3 in amino acids: CASSYSGGAKNIQYF.

This rearrangement joins TRBV6-5 to TRBJ2-1; the TCRdb D gene call, TRBD2, has no DNA to confirm it. Germline assignment: CDR1 MNHEY and CDR2 SVGAGI. This CDR3 comprises 16 residues. CDR3: CASSSLTSGGYNEQFF.